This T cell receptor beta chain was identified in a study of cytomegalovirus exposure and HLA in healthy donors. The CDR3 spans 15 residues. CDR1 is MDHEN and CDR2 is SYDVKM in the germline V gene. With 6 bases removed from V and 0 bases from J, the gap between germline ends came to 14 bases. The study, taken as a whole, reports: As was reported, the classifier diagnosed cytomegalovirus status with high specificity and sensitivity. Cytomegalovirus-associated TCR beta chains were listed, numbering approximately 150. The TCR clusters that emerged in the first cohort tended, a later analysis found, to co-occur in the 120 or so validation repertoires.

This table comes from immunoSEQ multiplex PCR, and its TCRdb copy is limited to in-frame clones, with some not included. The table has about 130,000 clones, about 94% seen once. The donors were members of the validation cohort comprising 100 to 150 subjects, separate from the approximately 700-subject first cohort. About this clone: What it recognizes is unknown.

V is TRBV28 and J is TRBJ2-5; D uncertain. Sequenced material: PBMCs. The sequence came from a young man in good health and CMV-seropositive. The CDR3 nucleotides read TGTGCCAGCAGCGCTACGACGGAGTACCAAGAGACCCAGTACTTC. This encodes CASSATTEYQETQYF.